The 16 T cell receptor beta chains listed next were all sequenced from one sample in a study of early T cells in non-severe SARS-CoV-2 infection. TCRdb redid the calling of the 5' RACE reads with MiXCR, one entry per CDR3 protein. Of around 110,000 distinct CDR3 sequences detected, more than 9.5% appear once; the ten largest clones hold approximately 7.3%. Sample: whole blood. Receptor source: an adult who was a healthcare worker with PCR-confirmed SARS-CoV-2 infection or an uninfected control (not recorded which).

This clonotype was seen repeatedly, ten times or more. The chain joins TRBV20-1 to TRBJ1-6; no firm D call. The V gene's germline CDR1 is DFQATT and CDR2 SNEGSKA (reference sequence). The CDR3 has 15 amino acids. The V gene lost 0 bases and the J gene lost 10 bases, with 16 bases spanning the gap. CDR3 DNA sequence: TGCAGTGCTAGAGAGATCGGCCAAGGATGGTCACCCCTCCACTTT. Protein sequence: CSAREIGQGWSPLHF.

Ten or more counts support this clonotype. CDR3 loop: CASSDGGLAGGDEQFF. The DNA of the CDR3 is TGTGCCAGCAGTGATGGCGGACTAGCGGGCGGGGATGAGCAGTTCTTC. The genes are TRBV2 and TRBJ2-1, with TRBD2 identical over 11 bases. Trimming took 3 bases from V and 8 from J; bases not matched to a gene: 9. The germline CDR1 and CDR2 sequences are SNHLY and FYNNEI. This CDR3 spans 16 amino acids.

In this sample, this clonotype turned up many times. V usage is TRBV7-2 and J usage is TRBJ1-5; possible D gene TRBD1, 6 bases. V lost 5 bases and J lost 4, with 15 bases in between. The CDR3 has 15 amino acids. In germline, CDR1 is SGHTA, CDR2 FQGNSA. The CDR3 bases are TGTGCCAGCAGCGCAAACAGGGATTGGAATCAGCCCCAGCATTTT. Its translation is CASSANRDWNQPQHF.

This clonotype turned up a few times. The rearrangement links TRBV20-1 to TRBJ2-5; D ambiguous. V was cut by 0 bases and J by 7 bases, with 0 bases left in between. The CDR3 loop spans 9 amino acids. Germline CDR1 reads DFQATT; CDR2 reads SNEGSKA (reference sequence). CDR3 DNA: TGCAGTGCTAGAGAGACCCAGTACTTC. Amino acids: CSARETQYF.

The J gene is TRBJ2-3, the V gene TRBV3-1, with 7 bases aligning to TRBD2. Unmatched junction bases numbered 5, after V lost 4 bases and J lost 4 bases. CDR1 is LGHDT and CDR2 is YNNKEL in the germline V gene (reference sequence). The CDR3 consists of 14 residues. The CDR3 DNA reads TGTGCCAGCAGCCCAGCGGGACGGGCAGATACGCAGTATTTT. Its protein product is CASSPAGRADTQYF.

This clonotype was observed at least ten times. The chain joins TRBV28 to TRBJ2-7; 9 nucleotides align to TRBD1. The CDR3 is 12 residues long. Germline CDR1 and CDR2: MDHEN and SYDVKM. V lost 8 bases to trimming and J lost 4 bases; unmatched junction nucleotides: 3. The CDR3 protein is CASLDRGYEQYF. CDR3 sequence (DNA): TGTGCCAGCCTGGACAGGGGTTACGAGCAGTACTTC.

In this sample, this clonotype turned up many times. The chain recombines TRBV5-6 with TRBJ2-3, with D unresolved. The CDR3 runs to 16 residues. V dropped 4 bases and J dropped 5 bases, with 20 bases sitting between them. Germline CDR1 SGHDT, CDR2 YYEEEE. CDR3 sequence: CASSRYSRAEKDTQYF. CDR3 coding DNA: TGTGCCAGCAGCCGATACTCGAGAGCAGAGAAAGATACGCAGTATTTT.

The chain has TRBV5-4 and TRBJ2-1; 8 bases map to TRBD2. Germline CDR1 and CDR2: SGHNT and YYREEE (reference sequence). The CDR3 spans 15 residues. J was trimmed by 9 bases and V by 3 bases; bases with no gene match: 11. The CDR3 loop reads CASSYREGYDGEQFF. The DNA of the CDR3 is TGTGCCAGCAGCTACCGGGAGGGCTATGACGGTGAGCAGTTCTTC.

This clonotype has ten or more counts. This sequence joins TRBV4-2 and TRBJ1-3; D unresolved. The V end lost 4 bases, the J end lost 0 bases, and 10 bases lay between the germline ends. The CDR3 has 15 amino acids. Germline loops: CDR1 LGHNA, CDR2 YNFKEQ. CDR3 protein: CASSPSLSSGNTIYF. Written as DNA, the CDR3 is TGTGCCAGCAGCCCGAGTTTAAGCTCTGGAAACACCATATATTTT.

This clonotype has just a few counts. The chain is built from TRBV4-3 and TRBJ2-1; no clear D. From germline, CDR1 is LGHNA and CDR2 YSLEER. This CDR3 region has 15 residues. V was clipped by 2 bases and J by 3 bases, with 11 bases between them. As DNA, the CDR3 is TGCGCCAGCAGCCAAACCAGGACGGGCTACAATGAGCAGTTCTTC. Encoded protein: CASSQTRTGYNEQFF.

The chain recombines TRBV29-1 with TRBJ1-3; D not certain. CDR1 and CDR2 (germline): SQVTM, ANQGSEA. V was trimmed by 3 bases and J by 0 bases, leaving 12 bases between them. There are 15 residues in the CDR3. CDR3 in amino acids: CSVEFLGVSGNTIYF. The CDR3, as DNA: TGCAGCGTTGAGTTTTTGGGAGTCTCTGGAAACACCATATATTTT.

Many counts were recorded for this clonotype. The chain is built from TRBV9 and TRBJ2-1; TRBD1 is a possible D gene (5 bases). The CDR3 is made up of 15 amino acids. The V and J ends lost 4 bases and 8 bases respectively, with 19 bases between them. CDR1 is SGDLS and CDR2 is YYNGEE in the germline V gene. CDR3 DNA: TGTGCCAGCAGCTCAGGGCGAGTGTCCAGCGATGAGCAGTTCTTC. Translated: CASSSGRVSSDEQFF.

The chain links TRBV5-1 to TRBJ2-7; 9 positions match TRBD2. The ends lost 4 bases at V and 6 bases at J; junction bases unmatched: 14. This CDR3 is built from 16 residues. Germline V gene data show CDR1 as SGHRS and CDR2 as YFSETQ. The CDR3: CASSPSVSGRGGEQYF. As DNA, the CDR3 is TGCGCCAGCAGCCCCTCAGTTAGCGGGAGAGGCGGCGAGCAGTACTTC.

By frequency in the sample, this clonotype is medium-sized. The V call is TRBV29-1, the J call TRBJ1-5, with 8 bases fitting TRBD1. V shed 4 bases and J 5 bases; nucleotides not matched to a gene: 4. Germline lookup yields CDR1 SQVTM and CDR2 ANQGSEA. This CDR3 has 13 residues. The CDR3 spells CSVGTGNDQPQHF. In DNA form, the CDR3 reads TGCAGCGTTGGGACAGGGAATGATCAGCCCCAGCATTTT.

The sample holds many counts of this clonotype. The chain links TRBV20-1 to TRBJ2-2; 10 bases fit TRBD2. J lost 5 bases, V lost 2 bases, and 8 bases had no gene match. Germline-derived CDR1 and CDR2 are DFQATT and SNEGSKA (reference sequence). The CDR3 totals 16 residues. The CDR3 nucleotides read TGCAGTGCTAGATCCGTAGCTAGCGGGAGAACCGGGGAGCTGTTTTTT. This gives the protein CSARSVASGRTGELFF.

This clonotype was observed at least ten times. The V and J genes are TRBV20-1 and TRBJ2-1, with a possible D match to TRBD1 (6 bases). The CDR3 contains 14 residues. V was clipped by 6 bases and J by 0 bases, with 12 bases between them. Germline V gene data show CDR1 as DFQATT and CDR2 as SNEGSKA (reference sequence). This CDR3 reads CSALGQSSYNEQFF. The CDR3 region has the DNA TGCAGTGCCCTGGGACAAAGCTCCTACAATGAGCAGTTCTTC.